This note documents a single T cell receptor (beta chain) sequence. This entry comes from a study of blood T cell repertoires in COVID-19. Background on the study: Donors in the United States, Italy and Spain gave samples during acute or convalescent COVID-19. Nucleic acid was either cDNA or gDNA, and it came from T cells, B-cell-depleted T cells, or PBMCs.

V lost 0 bases, J lost 4 bases, and 16 bases lay in between. CDR1 SEHNR and CDR2 FQNEAQ come from the germline V gene (reference sequence). This CDR3 comprises 16 residues. Authors' data handling: Estimates of nucleated cell counts were drawn from the amplification of reference gene primers. Sequenced by immunoSEQ multiplex PCR; TCRdb stores in-frame clones only, minus some. That table furnishes V, J and clone size, whereas the DNA furnished D and trimming. The table records just under 40,000 clones, roughly 78% of them present only once. The rearrangement joins TRBV7-9 to TRBJ2-7, with TRBD1 as a possible D gene (6 bases). The specimen sequenced was peripheral blood. The sequence was collected from a man aged 70 or older with acute or convalescent COVID-19. This CDR3 is CASSLAAAAQGYEQYF. CDR3 nucleotides: TGTGCCAGCAGCTTAGCGGCGGCAGCGCAGGGGTACGAGCAGTACTTC.